A selection of T cell receptor beta chains follows, all from one sample in a study of human T cells and chemical hapten exposure. TCRdb re-called the RACE reads through MiXCR, storing one row per CDR3 protein. The repertoire consists of about 76,000 distinct CDR3 sequences, with under 15% occurring once and the leading ten covering around 5.7%. Specimen: whole blood, collected in connection with sensitization to the hapten diphenylcyclopropenone (DPC). The receptors here all came from a woman in her forties or fifties with alopecia areata. Some clones in this sample may be carry-over from other donors' samples. Each CDR3 is given with its conserved first and last residue. The D gene is left open where the match is weak. Some rows mark clone size as missing; the rest say once, few, many or name a class of expanded clone.

>TRBJ2-1|TRBD2|many|TRBV2
CASNLAGVNEQFF
TGTGCCAGCAACCTAGCGGGAGTAAATGAGCAGTTCTTC
>TRBJ2-2|-|many|TRBV2
CASSEATNTGELFF
TGTGCCAGCAGTGAAGCAACGAACACCGGGGAGCTGTTTTTT
>TRBJ2-1|-|-|TRBV6-5
CASSYSIGSPTYNEQFF
TGTGCCAGCAGTTACTCGATCGGGAGCCCCACCTACAATGAGCAGTTCTTC
>TRBJ2-5|-|few|TRBV6-2/TRBV6-3
CASRLYRDSGTQYF
TGTGCCAGCAGATTGTACCGGGACTCTGGGACCCAGTACTTC
>TRBJ1-2|TRBD1|many|TRBV11-2
CASSLAWSGGNYGYTF
TGTGCCAGCAGCTTAGCCTGGTCAGGGGGGAACTATGGCTACACCTTC
>TRBJ2-1|TRBD2|many|TRBV7-3
CASSLRASGPNEQFF
TGTGCCAGCAGCTTACGCGCTAGCGGGCCTAATGAGCAGTTCTTC
>TRBJ2-2|TRBD1|-|TRBV29-1
CSVDRQGTGELFF
TGCAGCGTTGATCGACAGGGGACCGGGGAGCTGTTTTTT
>TRBJ2-3|-|many|TRBV14
CASSLRLVDTQYF
TGTGCCAGCAGCCTTCGACTAGTGGATACGCAGTATTTT
>TRBJ1-5|-|many|TRBV20-1
CSARDGNQSQHF
TGCAGTGCTAGGGATGGCAATCAGTCCCAGCATTTT
>TRBJ2-1|TRBD2|-|TRBV20-1
CSARDPLAGKGNEQFF
TGCAGTGCTAGAGATCCCCTAGCGGGAAAAGGGAATGAGCAGTTCTTC
>TRBJ1-4|-|-|TRBV18
CASSRQGLATNEKLFF
TGTGCCAGCTCACGACAAGGTCTTGCAACTAATGAAAAACTGTTTTTT
>TRBJ1-1|-|few|TRBV10-2
CASSAGNTEAFF
TGCGCCAGCAGTGCAGGGAACACTGAAGCTTTCTTT
>TRBJ2-7|TRBD1|few|TRBV15
CATSAGTGAYEQYF
TGTGCCACCAGCGCCGGGACAGGCGCCTACGAGCAGTACTTC
>TRBJ2-1|-|few|TRBV12-5
CASGLVSTAASSYNEQFF
TGTGCTAGTGGTTTGGTATCCACAGCCGCGAGCTCCTACAATGAGCAGTTCTTC
>TRBJ1-4|TRBD1|many|TRBV18
CASSPNQGATNEKLFF
TGTGCCAGCTCACCTAACCAGGGGGCAACTAATGAAAAACTGTTTTTT
>TRBJ1-1|TRBD1|many|TRBV3-1
CASSLITTGGNTEAFF
TGTGCCAGCAGCCTGATCACCACAGGGGGGAACACTGAAGCTTTCTTT